This T cell receptor beta chain originates from a study of T cell clonality in common variable immunodeficiency. Notes on the study in general: TCRbeta clonality was increased in CVID versus healthy controls. Shared TCRbeta clones were fewer between CVID subjects than controls. In common variable immunodeficiency, TCR beta chains reportedly carried fewer deletions and N-nucleotide insertions.

All CVID subjects were on immunoglobulin replacement for at least one year. Control and CVID samples contributed equal amounts of genomic DNA. The protocol was immunoSEQ multiplex PCR, while the TCRdb copy is restricted to in-frame clones and leaves out a portion. The specimen gives roughly 30,000 clones without singletons; the ten biggest hold around 3%. With regard to this clone: Its cognate antigen is unknown.

The clonotype was recovered from a human donor with common variable immunodeficiency. Sample: peripheral blood mononuclear cells.

The CDR3 DNA, read in part, is TGTGCCAGCAGGTCGTGGGCAGATAACTATGGC. Amino acid sequence: CASRSWADNYG. The entire CDR3 sequence reads CASRSWADNYGYTF. V usage is TRBV7-3 and J usage is TRBJ1-2; D is unclear. The read finishes 3 residues shy of the CDR3 end, and the germline J gene is used to complete it. Germline CDR1 and CDR2: SGHTA and FQGTGA. This CDR3 is built from 14 residues. V was pared by 6 bases and J by 1 base, with 12 bases between. The full variable domain, with the rest looked up from reference TRBV7-3 and TRBJ1-2, is GAGVSQTPSNKVTEKGKYVELRCDPISGHTALYWYRQSLGQGPEFLIYFQGTGAADDSGLPNDRFFAVRPEGSVSTLKIQRTERGDSAVYLCASRSWADNYGYTFGSGTRLTVV.